The 20 T cell receptor beta chains reported below all come from one sample, sequenced in a study of blood T cell repertoires in COVID-19. The data were produced by immunoSEQ multiplex PCR, yet TCRdb's version contains in-frame clones alone and is incomplete. Of approximately 280,000 clones listed, more than 80% are singletons. Sequenced: peripheral blood. These receptors originate from a woman aged 25-40 years with COVID-19, enrolled during active disease.

The rearrangement joins TRBV11-3 to TRBJ1-1, with 7 nucleotides matching TRBD1. V lost 5 bases and J lost 4; bases outside the gene matches: 4. This CDR3 comprises 13 residues. The germline V gene encodes CDR1 SGHNT and CDR2 YENEEA. CDR3 coding DNA: TGTGCCAGCAGCCCAGGGGGGACCACTGAAGCTTTCTTT. Translated: CASSPGGTTEAFF.

This clone came up a few times. The chain's CDR3 is CASSGGSSSGANVLTF. As DNA, the CDR3 is TGTGCCAGCAGTGGTGGGAGTTCCTCTGGGGCCAACGTCCTGACTTTC. The chain has TRBV2 and TRBJ2-6; possibly TRBD2 for D (5 bases). V lost 4 bases and J 0 bases, leaving 10 bases between the germline ends. The CDR3 has 16 residues. Germline CDR1 SNHLY, CDR2 FYNNEI.

The V and J genes are TRBV4-2 and TRBJ1-4; TRBD1 might be the D (5 bases). This CDR3 comprises 14 residues. The germline CDR1 and CDR2 sequences are LGHNA and YNFKEQ. Trimming removed 5 bases from V and 0 bases from J, with 7 bases in between. The CDR3 DNA sequence: TGTGCCAGCAGCGAACAGGCAACTAATGAAAAACTGTTTTTT. As protein: CASSEQATNEKLFF.

The J gene is TRBJ1-2, the V gene TRBV25-1, with TRBD1 matching 8 bases. Trimming took 3 bases from V and 4 from J; bases not matched to a gene: 7. CDR3 length equals 15 residues. Per germline, CDR1 MGHDK and CDR2 SYGVNS. The CDR3 is CASSDPRGRSYGYTF. The CDR3 DNA sequence: TGTGCCAGCAGTGATCCCAGGGGGCGCAGCTATGGCTACACCTTC.

This chain joins TRBV9 and TRBJ2-2; D perhaps matches TRBD2 (5 bases). CDR1 and CDR2 from the germline V gene are SGDLS and YYNGEE. The CDR3 is made up of 15 amino acids. V lost 0 bases, J lost 5 bases, and 11 bases lay in between. CDR3 DNA sequence: TGTGCCAGCAGCGTAGGAGGGAGAGGTACCGGGGAGCTGTTTTTT. It specifies CASSVGGRGTGELFF.

The V call is TRBV5-4, the J call TRBJ2-1; 11 nucleotides line up with TRBD2. From germline, CDR1 is SGHNT and CDR2 YYREEE (reference sequence). CDR3 size: 18 residues. The junction had 17 bases not matched to a gene; V was cut back by 4 bases and J by 8 bases. DNA of the CDR3: TGTGCCAGCAGCCCTGGTGTGGGGGGGGGACTAGCGGACGATGAGCAGTTCTTC. It codes for CASSPGVGGGLADDEQFF.

The chain couples TRBV29-1 to TRBJ1-2; 11 positions agree with TRBD1. The CDR3 is made up of 13 amino acids. Per the germline V gene, CDR1 is SQVTM and CDR2 is ANQGSEA. The V segment lost 4 bases and the J segment 6 bases; nucleotides outside the gene matches: 4. CDR3 bases: TGCAGCGTTGTCGGGACAGGGGGGCATGGCTACACCTTC. Translation gives CSVVGTGGHGYTF. Variable domain in full (rest from reference TRBV29-1 and TRBJ1-2): SAVISQKPSRDICQRGTSLTIQCQVDSQVTMMFWYRQQPGQSLTLIATANQGSEATYESGFVIDKFPISRPNLTFSTLTVSNMSPEDSSIYLCSVVGTGGHGYTFGSGTRLTVV.

The chain has TRBV24-1 and TRBJ2-3; 11 bases align to TRBD2. The V and J ends lost 9 bases and 0 bases, in that order; junction bases with no gene match: 4. Germline V gives CDR1 KGHDR, CDR2 SFDVKD. This CDR3 has 15 amino acids. The CDR3 sequence is CATSGTSGSTDTQYF. The CDR3 DNA is TGTGCCACCTCCGGGACTAGCGGTAGCACAGATACGCAGTATTTT.

The CDR3 protein is CASSPLGGSSYNEQFF. The CDR3 DNA reads TGTGCCAGCAGCCCGCTGGGTGGGAGCTCCTACAATGAGCAGTTCTTC. The V gene is TRBV7-8, the J gene TRBJ2-1, with D perhaps TRBD2 (5 bases). The V end was cut by 5 bases, the J end by 0 bases, with 14 bases between. The CDR3 contains 16 residues. From germline, CDR1 is SGHVS and CDR2 FQNEAQ.

This clone appeared once. The gene calls are TRBV9 and TRBJ1-1, with 12 bases fitting TRBD1. Germline CDR1 SGDLS, CDR2 YYNGEE. This CDR3 region has 17 residues. V trimming: 0 bases; J trimming: 5 bases; junction bases outside the gene matches: 8. The DNA of the CDR3 is TGTGCCAGCAGCGTAGTGGGACAGGGGGCGCGAGGTACTGAAGCTTTCTTT. Translating gives CASSVVGQGARGTEAFF. Variable domain in full (rest from reference TRBV9 and TRBJ1-1): DSGVTQTPKHLITATGQRVTLRCSPRSGDLSVYWYQQSLDQGLQFLIQYYNGEERAKGNILERFSAQQFPDLHSELNLSSLELGDSALYFCASSVVGQGARGTEAFFGQGTRLTVV.

The chain uses TRBV27 and TRBJ1-2; D is ambiguous. The CDR3 is 15 residues long. The V end was cut by 2 bases, the J end by 7 bases, with 17 bases between. Per the germline V gene, CDR1 is MNHEY and CDR2 is SMNVEV (reference sequence). The CDR3 nucleotides are TGTGCCAGCAGTTTAGGCCCAGCGGCGTCCTCTGGCTACACCTTC. Its protein is CASSLGPAASSGYTF.

The chain recombines TRBV7-8 with TRBJ2-3; perhaps TRBD2 as D (6 bases). The V end was cut by 6 bases, the J end by 2 bases, with 15 bases between. Germline CDR1 and CDR2: SGHVS and FQNEAQ. The CDR3 runs 15 residues. The CDR3 reads CASSPGRTTTDTQYF. In DNA form, the CDR3 reads TGTGCCAGCAGTCCTGGGAGGACCACCACAGATACGCAGTATTTT.

The chain couples TRBV4-3 to TRBJ2-1; 7 bases are a match to TRBD2. CDR1 is LGHNA and CDR2 is YSLEER in the germline V gene. The CDR3 runs 14 residues. The V segment lost 1 base and the J segment 4 bases; nucleotides outside the gene matches: 1. The CDR3 protein is CASSQGTRYNEQFF. The CDR3 DNA reads TGCGCCAGCAGCCAAGGGACTAGATACAATGAGCAGTTCTTC.

The chain combines TRBV7-3 with TRBJ2-2, with 8 nucleotides matching TRBD1. CDR1 and CDR2 (germline): SGHTA, FQGTGA. This CDR3 is 15 amino acids long. Trimming took 7 bases from V and 4 from J; bases not matched to a gene: 8. The CDR3 protein is CASTPGTGVTGELFF. The CDR3 DNA follows: TGTGCCAGCACCCCCGGGACAGGTGTCACCGGGGAGCTGTTTTTT.

The rearrangement links TRBV19 to TRBJ1-5; 8 nucleotides line up with TRBD1. Germline CDR1 and CDR2: LNHDA and SQIVND (reference sequence). The CDR3 sequence is 14 residues long. V was pared by 6 bases and J by 2 bases, with 3 bases of the junction left unmatched. CDR3 bases: TGTGCCAGTAGGCGGGGACAGGGCAATCAGCCCCAGCATTTT. Protein sequence: CASRRGQGNQPQHF.

There are a few counts of this clone. The V and J genes are TRBV28 and TRBJ2-1, with 8 bases that match TRBD1. The CDR3 sequence is 12 residues long. Germline CDR1 MDHEN, CDR2 SYDVKM. The trim removed 8 bases at V and 9 bases at J, leaving 6 bases unmatched. The DNA for the CDR3 is TGTGCCAGCGGGTACAGGGGGATTGAGCAGTTCTTC. The encoded protein is CASGYRGIEQFF.

The chain is built from TRBV6-5 and TRBJ1-1, with D tentatively TRBD1 (6 bases). Germline V gene sequence: CDR1 MNHEY, CDR2 SVGAGI. V dropped 6 bases and J dropped 2 bases, with 10 bases sitting between them. This CDR3 is 13 amino acids long. The CDR3 coding sequence is TGTGCCAGCAGCCTGGACAGTAACACTGAAGCTTTCTTT. This translates into CASSLDSNTEAFF.

The chain carries TRBV28 and TRBJ1-2, with 10 bases matching TRBD1. The V and J ends lost 5 bases and 2 bases, in that order; junction bases with no gene match: 2. Germline-derived CDR1 and CDR2 are MDHEN and SYDVKM. This CDR3 region has 14 residues. CDR3 sequence reads: CASSRQGANYGYTF. The CDR3 coding sequence is TGTGCCAGCAGTCGACAGGGGGCCAACTATGGCTACACCTTC.

The chain couples TRBV19 to TRBJ1-2; TRBD1 aligns across 7 bases. The junction had 7 bases not matched to a gene; V was cut back by 5 bases and J by 4 bases. CDR3 length equals 14 residues. Looked up from germline, CDR1 is LNHDA and CDR2 is SQIVND (reference sequence). The CDR3 nucleotides read TGTGCCAGTAGTCGGGACAGAAACACCTATGGCTACACCTTC. Its protein is CASSRDRNTYGYTF.

J is TRBJ2-7 and V is TRBV7-8; TRBD1 matches at 9 bases. The trim removed 4 bases at V and 4 bases at J, leaving 2 bases unmatched. Germline V gives CDR1 SGHVS, CDR2 FQNEAQ. The CDR3 sequence is 13 residues long. In DNA form, the CDR3 reads TGTGCCAGCAGCTGGGACAGGGTTTACGAGCAGTACTTC. This sequence encodes CASSWDRVYEQYF.